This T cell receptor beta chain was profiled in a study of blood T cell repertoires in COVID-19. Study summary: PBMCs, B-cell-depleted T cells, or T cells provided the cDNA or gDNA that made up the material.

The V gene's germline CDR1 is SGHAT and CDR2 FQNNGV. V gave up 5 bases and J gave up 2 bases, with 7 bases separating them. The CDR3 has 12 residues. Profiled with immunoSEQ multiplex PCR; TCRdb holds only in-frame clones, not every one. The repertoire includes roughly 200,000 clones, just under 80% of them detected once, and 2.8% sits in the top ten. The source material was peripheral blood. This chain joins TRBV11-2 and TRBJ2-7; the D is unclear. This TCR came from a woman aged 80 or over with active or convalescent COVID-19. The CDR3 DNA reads TGTGCCAGCAGCCCCTCTCCCTACGAGCAGTACTTC. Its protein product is CASSPSPYEQYF.